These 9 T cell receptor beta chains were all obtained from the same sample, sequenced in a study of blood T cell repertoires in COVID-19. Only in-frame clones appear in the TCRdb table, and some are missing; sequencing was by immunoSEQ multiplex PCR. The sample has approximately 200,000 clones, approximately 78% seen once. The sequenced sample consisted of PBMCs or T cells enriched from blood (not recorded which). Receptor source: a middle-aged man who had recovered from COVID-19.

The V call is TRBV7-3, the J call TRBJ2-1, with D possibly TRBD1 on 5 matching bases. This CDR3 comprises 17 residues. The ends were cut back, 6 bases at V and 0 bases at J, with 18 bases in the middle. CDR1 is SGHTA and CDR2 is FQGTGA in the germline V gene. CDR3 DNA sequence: TGTGCCAGCAGACCAGAAGGGGTGTTGAGCTCCTACAATGAGCAGTTCTTC. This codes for CASRPEGVLSSYNEQFF.

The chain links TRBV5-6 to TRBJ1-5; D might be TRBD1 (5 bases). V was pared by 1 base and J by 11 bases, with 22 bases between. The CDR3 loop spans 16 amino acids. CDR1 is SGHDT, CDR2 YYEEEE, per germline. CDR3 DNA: TGTGCCAGCAGCTTGTATGGGGATTCCCTTGACAGTTCCCAGCATTTT. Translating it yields CASSLYGDSLDSSQHF.

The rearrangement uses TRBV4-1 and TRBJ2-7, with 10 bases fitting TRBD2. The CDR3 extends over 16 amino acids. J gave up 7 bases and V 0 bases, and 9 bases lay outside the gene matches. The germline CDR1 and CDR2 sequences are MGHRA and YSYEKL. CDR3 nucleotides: TGCGCCAGCAGCCAAGATTCTAGCGGGAGTCTTTGGGAGCAGTACTTC. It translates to CASSQDSSGSLWEQYF.

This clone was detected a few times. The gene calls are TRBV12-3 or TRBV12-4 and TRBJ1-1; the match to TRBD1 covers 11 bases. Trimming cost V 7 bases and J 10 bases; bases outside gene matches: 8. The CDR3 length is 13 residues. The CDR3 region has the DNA TGTGCCAGCACTAGGACAGGGGGCCAAGGAGCTTTCTTT. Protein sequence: CASTRTGGQGAFF.

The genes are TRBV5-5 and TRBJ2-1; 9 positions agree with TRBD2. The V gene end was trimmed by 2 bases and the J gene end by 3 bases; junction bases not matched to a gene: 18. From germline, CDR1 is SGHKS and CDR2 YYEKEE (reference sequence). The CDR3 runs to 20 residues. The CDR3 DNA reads TGTGCCAGCAGCTTTGGAGGCCCCTCTTGGGGGCGGGGGGGCTACAATGAGCAGTTCTTC. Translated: CASSFGGPSWGRGGYNEQFF.

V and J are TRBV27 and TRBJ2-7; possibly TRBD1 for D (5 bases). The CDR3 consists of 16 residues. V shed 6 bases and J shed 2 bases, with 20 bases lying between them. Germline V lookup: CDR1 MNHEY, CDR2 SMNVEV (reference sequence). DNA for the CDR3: TGTGCCAGCAGACAAGATACACAAGGGGCCCCCTACGAGCAGTACTTC. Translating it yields CASRQDTQGAPYEQYF.

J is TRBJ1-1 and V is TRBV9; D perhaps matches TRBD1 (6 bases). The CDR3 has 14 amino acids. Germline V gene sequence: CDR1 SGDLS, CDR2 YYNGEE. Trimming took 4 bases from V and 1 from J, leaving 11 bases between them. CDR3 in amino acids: CASSTRTENTEAFF. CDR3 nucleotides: TGTGCCAGCAGCACCCGGACAGAGAACACTGAAGCTTTCTTT.

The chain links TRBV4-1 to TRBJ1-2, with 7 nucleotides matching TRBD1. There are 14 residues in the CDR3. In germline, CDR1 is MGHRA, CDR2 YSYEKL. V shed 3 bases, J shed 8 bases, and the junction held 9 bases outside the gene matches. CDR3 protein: CASSQATGVWGYTF. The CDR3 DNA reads TGCGCCAGCAGCCAGGCCACAGGGGTTTGGGGCTACACCTTC.

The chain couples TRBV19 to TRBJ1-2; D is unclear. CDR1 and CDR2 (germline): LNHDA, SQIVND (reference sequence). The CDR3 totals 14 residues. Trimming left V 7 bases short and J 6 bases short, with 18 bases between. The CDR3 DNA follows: TGTGCCAGTAAAGGAGAGAGAAACCTCAATGGCTACACCTTC. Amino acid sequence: CASKGERNLNGYTF.